Listed below are T cell receptor beta chains from one sample, sequenced in a study of cytomegalovirus exposure and HLA in healthy donors. Method: immunoSEQ multiplex PCR; TCRdb's copy keeps in-frame clones and lacks some. The table lists about 89,000 clones, around 74% of them singletons. The sequencing input was PBMCs. These receptors were obtained from a male donor in good health and CMV-seronegative. Both conserved end residues are part of each CDR3. The D gene is left open where the match is weak. Not all rows give a size; the values are once, few, many and, for expanded clones, a class.

size: NA; J: TRBJ2-7; V: TRBV7-9; D: NA; DNA: TGTGCCAGCAGCCGACACTACGAGCAGTACTTC; CDR3: CASSRHYEQYF
size: NA; J: TRBJ2-3; V: TRBV10-3; D: TRBD2; DNA: TGTGCCATCAGTAGTACTAGCGGGAGGGCCGCAGATACGCAGTATTTT; CDR3: CAISSTSGRAADTQYF
size: once; J: TRBJ2-5; V: TRBV2; D: NA; DNA: TGTGCCAGCACCCCGGGACTCTCAGAGACCCAGTACTTC; CDR3: CASTPGLSETQYF
size: NA; J: TRBJ1-6; V: TRBV7-3; D: NA; DNA: TGTGCCAGCAGCTTGAGATTCAATTCACCCCTCCACTTT; CDR3: CASSLRFNSPLHF
size: NA; J: TRBJ2-7; V: TRBV18; D: TRBD1; DNA: TGTGCCAGCTCACGGGACAGGGATTCCTACGAGCAGTACTTC; CDR3: CASSRDRDSYEQYF
size: NA; J: TRBJ2-1; V: TRBV15; D: NA; DNA: TGTGCCACCAGCAGAGGACTCGGGAGTGAGCAGTTCTTC; CDR3: CATSRGLGSEQFF
size: once; J: TRBJ2-1; V: TRBV4-3; D: TRBD1; DNA: TGCGCCAGCAGCCACCAGACAGGGGCGTACAATGAGCAGTTCTTC; CDR3: CASSHQTGAYNEQFF
size: NA; J: TRBJ2-5; V: TRBV5-4; D: NA; DNA: TGTGCCAGCAGCCGAAAGGAGGAGACCCAGTACTTC; CDR3: CASSRKEETQYF
size: few; J: TRBJ2-1; V: TRBV27; D: TRBD2; DNA: TGTGCCAGCAGTTTTGGGACTAGCGGGAGTCGCTACAATGAGCAGTTCTTC; CDR3: CASSFGTSGSRYNEQFF
size: NA; J: TRBJ2-3; V: TRBV28; D: TRBD1; DNA: TGTGCCAGCAGTCACCGGGACAGGGCTGCAGATACGCAGTATTTT; CDR3: CASSHRDRAADTQYF
size: NA; J: TRBJ1-1; V: TRBV4-1; D: TRBD1; DNA: TGCGCCAGCAGCCGGAGGACAGGGGAGAACACTGAAGCTTTCTTT; CDR3: CASSRRTGENTEAFF
size: many; J: TRBJ2-2; V: TRBV28; D: NA; DNA: TGTGCCAGCATTCGAGGGGGATTCATCACCGGGGAGCTGTTTTTT; CDR3: CASIRGGFITGELFF